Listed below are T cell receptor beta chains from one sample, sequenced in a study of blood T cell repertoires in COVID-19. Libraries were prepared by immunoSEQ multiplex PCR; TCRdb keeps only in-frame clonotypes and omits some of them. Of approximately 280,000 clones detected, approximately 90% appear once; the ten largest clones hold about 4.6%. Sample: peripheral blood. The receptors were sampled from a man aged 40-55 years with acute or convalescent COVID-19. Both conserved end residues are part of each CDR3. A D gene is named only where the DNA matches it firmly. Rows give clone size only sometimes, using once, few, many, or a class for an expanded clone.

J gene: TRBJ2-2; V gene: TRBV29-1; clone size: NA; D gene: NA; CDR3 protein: CSVRGGADTGELFF; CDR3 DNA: TGCAGCGTAAGAGGGGGGGCCGACACCGGGGAGCTGTTTTTT
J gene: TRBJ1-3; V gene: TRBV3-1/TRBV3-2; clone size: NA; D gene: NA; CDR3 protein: CASSLGQGLSSGNTIYF; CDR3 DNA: TGTGCCAGCAGCCTAGGGCAGGGCTTATCCTCTGGAAACACCATATATTTT
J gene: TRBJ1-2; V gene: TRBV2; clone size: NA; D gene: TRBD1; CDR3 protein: CASSDDRGGGYTF; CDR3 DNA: TGTGCCAGCAGTGATGACAGGGGGGGTGGCTACACCTTC
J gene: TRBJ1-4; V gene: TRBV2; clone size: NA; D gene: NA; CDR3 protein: CASSLSEKLFF; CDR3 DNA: TGTGCCAGCTCGTTATCTGAAAAACTGTTTTTT
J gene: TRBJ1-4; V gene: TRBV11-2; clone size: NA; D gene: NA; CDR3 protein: CASSRFLSGNEKLFF; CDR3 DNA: TGTGCCAGCAGCCGCTTTTTGAGCGGGAATGAAAAACTGTTTTTT
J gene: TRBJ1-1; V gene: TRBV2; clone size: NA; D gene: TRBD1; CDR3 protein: CASSPSGQGEAFF; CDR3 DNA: TGTGCCAGCAGTCCTTCTGGACAGGGTGAAGCTTTCTTT
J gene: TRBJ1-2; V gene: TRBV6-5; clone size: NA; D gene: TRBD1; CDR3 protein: CASSYWGQGKSYTF; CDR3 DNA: TGTGCCAGCAGTTACTGGGGACAGGGAAAGAGCTACACCTTC
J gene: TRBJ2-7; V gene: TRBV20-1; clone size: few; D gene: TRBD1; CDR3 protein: CSASGTGAWYEQYF; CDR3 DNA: TGCAGTGCTAGTGGGACAGGGGCCTGGTACGAGCAGTACTTC
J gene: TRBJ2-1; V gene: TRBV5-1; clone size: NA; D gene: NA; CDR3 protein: CASSTGQFNEQFF; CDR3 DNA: TGCGCCAGCAGCACCGGACAATTCAATGAGCAGTTCTTC
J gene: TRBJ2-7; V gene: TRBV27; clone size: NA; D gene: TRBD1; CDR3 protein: CASSRKTGASYEQYF; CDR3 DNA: TGTGCCAGCAGTCGCAAGACAGGGGCCTCCTACGAGCAGTACTTC
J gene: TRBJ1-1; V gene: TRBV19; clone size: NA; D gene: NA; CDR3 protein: CASSIEGDVNTEAFF; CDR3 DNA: TGTGCCAGTAGTATAGAGGGAGACGTGAACACTGAAGCTTTCTTT
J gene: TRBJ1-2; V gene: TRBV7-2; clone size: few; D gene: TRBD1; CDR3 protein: CASSPRTGRIRDYGYTF; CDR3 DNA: TGTGCCAGCAGCCCCCGGACAGGGAGGATACGTGACTATGGCTACACCTTC
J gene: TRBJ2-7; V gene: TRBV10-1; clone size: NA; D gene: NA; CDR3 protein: CASSESYGEAYEQYF; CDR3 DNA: TGCGCCAGCAGTGAGTCGTACGGGGAGGCCTACGAGCAGTACTTC
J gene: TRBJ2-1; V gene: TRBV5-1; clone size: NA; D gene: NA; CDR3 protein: CASSLTGLSYNEQFF; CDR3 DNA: TGCGCCAGCAGCTTAACAGGGCTTTCCTACAATGAGCAGTTCTTC
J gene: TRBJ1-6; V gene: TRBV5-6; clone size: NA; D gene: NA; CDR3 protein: CASSLGTVNSPLHF; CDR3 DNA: TGTGCCAGCAGCTTGGGGACAGTTAATTCACCCCTCCACTTT
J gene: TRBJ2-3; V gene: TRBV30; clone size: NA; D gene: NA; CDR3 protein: CAWSPTRRVIGDTQYF; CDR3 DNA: TGTGCCTGGAGTCCTACCCGGAGGGTGATCGGAGATACGCAGTATTTT
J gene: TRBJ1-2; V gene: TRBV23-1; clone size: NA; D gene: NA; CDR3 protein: CASSQSRTDNYGYTF; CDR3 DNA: TGCGCCAGCAGTCAATCGAGGACAGATAACTATGGCTACACCTTC
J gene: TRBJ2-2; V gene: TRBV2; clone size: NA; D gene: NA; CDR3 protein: CASSVTAGWANTGELFF; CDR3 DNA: TGTGCCAGCAGTGTCACGGCGGGGTGGGCGAACACCGGGGAGCTGTTTTTT
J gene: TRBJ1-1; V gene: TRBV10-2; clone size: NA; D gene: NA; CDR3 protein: CASSESLNTEAFF; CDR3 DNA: TGCGCCAGCAGTGAGTCCTTGAACACTGAAGCTTTCTTT
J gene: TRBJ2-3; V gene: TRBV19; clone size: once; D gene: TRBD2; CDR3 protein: CASSIRLAGDTDTQYF; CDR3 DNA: TGTGCCAGTAGTATACGGCTAGCGGGGGACACAGATACGCAGTATTTT
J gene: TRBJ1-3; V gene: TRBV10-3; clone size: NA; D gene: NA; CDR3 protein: CAISGGPISGNTIYF; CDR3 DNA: TGTGCCATCAGTGGAGGCCCAATCTCTGGAAACACCATATATTTT
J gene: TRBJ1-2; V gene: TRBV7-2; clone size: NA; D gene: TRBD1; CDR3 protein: CASSLTGGTGYGYTF; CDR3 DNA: TGTGCCAGCAGCTTAACGGGGGGGACAGGGTATGGCTACACCTTC
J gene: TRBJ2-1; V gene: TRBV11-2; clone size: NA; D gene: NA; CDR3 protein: CASSPMVRSSYNEQFF; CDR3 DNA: TGTGCCAGCAGCCCGATGGTTCGGAGCTCCTACAATGAGCAGTTCTTC
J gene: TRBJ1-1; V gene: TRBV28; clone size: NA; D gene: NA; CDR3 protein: CASSLGPYTEAFF; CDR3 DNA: TGTGCCAGCAGTTTGGGCCCGTACACTGAAGCTTTCTTT
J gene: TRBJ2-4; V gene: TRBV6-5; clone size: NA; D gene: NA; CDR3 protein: CASRSGYLAKNIQYF; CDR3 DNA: TGTGCCAGCAGATCCGGGTATCTAGCCAAAAACATTCAGTACTTC
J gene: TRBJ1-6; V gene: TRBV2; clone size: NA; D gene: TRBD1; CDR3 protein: CASRDSHRSGSPLHF; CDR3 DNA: TGTGCCAGCCGGGACAGCCACCGGAGTGGTTCACCCCTCCACTTT
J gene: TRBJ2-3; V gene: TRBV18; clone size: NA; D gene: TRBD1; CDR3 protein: CASSPSDRRLTDTQYF; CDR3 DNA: TGTGCCAGCTCCCCCTCGGACAGGCGCCTCACAGATACGCAGTATTTT
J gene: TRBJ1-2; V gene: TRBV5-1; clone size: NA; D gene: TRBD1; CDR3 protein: CASSPIQGGRNYGYTF; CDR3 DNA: TGCGCCAGCAGCCCTATACAGGGGGGAAGGAACTATGGCTACACCTTC
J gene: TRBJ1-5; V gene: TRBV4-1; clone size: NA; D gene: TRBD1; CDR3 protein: CASSNRGTNQPQHF; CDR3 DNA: TGCGCCAGCAGCAACAGGGGGACAAATCAGCCCCAGCATTTT
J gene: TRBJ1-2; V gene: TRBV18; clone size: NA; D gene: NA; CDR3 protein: CASAPGGPYGYTF; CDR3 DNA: TGTGCCAGCGCCCCAGGAGGGCCCTATGGCTACACCTTC
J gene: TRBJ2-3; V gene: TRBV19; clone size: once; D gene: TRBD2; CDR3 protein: CASTRWGGRSTDTQYF; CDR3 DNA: TGTGCCAGTACCCGGTGGGGGGGTAGGAGCACAGATACGCAGTATTTT
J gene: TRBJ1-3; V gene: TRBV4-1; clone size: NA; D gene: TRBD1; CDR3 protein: CASSQPTQDRENTIYF; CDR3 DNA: TGCGCCAGCAGCCAACCCACTCAGGACAGGGAGAACACCATATATTTT
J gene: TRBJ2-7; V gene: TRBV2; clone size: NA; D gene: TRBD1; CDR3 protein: CASSGRLQGSYEQYF; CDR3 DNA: TGTGCCAGCAGCGGTCGACTACAGGGGTCCTACGAGCAGTACTTC
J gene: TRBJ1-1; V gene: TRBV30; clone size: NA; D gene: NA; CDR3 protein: CAWSATVGLRAFF; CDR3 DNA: TGTGCCTGGAGTGCGACCGTCGGACTTAGGGCTTTCTTT
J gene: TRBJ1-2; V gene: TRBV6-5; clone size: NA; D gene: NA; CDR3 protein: CASRTPGSGYGYTF; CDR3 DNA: TGTGCCAGCAGGACTCCAGGGTCTGGCTATGGCTACACCTTC
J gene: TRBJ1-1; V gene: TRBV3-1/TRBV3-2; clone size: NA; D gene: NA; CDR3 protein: CASSPLAGNTEAFF; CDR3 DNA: TGTGCCAGCAGCCCCCTAGCGGGGAACACTGAAGCTTTCTTT
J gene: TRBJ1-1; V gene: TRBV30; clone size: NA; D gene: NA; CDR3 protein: CAWSSLGGGYTEAFF; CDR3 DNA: TGTGCCTGGAGTTCACTAGGGGGAGGGTACACTGAAGCTTTCTTT
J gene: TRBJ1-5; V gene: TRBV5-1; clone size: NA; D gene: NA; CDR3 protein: CASSPGEAPNQPQHF; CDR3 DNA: TGCGCCAGCAGCCCGGGGGAGGCGCCGAATCAGCCCCAGCATTTT
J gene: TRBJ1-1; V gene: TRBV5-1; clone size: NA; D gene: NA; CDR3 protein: CASSLFPQGLNTEAFF; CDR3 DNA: TGCGCCAGCAGCTTGTTCCCCCAGGGGTTGAACACTGAAGCTTTCTTT
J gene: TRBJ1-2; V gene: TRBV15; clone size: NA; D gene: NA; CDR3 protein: CATSTSLDSYGYTF; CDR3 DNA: TGTGCCACCAGCACCTCTCTAGACAGCTATGGCTACACCTTC
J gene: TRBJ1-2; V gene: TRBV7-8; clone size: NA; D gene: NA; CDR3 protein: CASSLQGGVYGYTF; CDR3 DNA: TGTGCCAGCAGCTTACAGGGTGGGGTCTATGGCTACACCTTC
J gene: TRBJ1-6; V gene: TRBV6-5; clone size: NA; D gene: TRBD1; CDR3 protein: CASSHPGQGNSPLHF; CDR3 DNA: TGTGCCAGCAGTCACCCGGGACAGGGGAATTCACCCCTCCACTTT
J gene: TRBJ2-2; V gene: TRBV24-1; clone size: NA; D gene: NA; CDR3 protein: CATSDPDTYGTGELFF; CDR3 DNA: TGTGCCACCAGTGATCCGGACACCTATGGCACCGGGGAGCTGTTTTTT
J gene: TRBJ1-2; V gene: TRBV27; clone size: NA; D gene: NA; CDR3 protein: CASSFARGEAYGYTF; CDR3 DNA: TGTGCCAGCAGTTTCGCAAGGGGCGAAGCATATGGCTACACCTTC
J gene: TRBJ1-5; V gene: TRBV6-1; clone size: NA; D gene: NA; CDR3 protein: CASSEARGSNQPQHF; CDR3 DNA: TGTGCCAGCAGTGAAGCTAGGGGTAGCAATCAGCCCCAGCATTTT
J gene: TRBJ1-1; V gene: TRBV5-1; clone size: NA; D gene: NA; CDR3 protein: CASSPTSNTEAFF; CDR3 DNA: TGCGCCAGCAGCCCAACTTCGAACACTGAAGCTTTCTTT
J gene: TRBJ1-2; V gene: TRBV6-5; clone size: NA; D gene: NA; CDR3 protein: CASRDTHYGYTF; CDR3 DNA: TGTGCCAGCAGGGACACTCACTATGGCTACACCTTC
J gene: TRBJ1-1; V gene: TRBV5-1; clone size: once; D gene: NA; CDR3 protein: CASSLDSPNTEAFF; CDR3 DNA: TGCGCCAGCAGCTTGGACAGTCCGAACACTGAAGCTTTCTTT
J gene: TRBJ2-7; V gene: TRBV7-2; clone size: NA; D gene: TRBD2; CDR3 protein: CASSPGRGSSYEQYF; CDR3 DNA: TGTGCCAGCAGCCCCGGGAGGGGGAGCTCCTACGAGCAGTACTTC
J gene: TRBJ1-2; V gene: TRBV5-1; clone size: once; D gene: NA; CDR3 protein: CASSSGVGEAYGYTF; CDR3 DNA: TGCGCCAGCAGCTCGGGGGTAGGGGAAGCCTATGGCTACACCTTC
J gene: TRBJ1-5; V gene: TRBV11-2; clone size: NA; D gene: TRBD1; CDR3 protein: CASSPGQGIEQPQHF; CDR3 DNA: TGTGCCAGCAGCCCGGGACAGGGGATAGAGCAGCCCCAGCATTTT
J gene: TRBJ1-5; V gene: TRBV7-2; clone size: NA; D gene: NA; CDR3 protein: CASSLAGRSNQPQHF; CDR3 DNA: TGTGCCAGCAGCTTAGCGGGGCGGAGCAATCAGCCCCAGCATTTT
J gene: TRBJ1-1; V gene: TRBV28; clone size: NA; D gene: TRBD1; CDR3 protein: CASSSELWWGQGRTEAFF; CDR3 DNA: TGTGCCAGCAGTTCGGAATTATGGTGGGGACAGGGCCGCACTGAAGCTTTCTTT
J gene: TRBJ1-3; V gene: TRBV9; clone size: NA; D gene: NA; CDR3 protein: CASSVSGNGNTIYF; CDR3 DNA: TGTGCCAGCAGCGTATCCGGGAATGGAAACACCATATATTTT
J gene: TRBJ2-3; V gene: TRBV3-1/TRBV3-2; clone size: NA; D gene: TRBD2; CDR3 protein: CASSERTSGAADTQYF; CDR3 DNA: TGTGCCAGCAGCGAACGGACTAGCGGGGCGGCAGATACGCAGTATTTT
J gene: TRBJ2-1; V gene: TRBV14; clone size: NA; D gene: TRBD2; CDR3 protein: CASSFIAGGLYNEQFF; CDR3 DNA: TGTGCCAGCAGCTTTATAGCGGGGGGCCTGTACAATGAGCAGTTCTTC
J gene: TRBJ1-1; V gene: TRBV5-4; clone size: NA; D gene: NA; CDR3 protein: CASSPRGGFTEAFF; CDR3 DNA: TGTGCCAGCAGCCCACGGGGGGGATTCACTGAAGCTTTCTTT
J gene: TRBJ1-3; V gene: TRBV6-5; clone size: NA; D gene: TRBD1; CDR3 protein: CASSYFGQENGNTIYF; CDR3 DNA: TGTGCCAGCAGTTACTTCGGACAGGAGAATGGAAACACCATATATTTT
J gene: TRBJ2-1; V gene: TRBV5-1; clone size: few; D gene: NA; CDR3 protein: CASSLEPTSSYNEQFF; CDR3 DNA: TGCGCCAGCAGCTTGGAGCCGACTAGCTCCTACAATGAGCAGTTCTTC